This record looks at one T cell receptor (beta chain) sequence and its context. This clone was detected only a few times. The antigen it recognizes is unknown. No quality values exist for individual bases; no much larger clone is one base distant. For CDR1 and CDR2, the germline V gene lists SGHTA and FQGNSA. The CDR3 contains 13 residues, cysteine and phenylalanine counted. The read is trimmed to its CDR3 DNA, 39 bases read in frame from base 1. At the junction V is shortened by 5 bases and J by 6 bases, with 10 bases in between. All of the isolated RNA was reverse transcribed with the High Capacity cDNA Reverse Transcription Kit, so expressed TCRB transcripts were sequenced. Deep immunoSEQ sequencing was performed on naive, central memory and regulatory T cell samples, with an average of roughly 4 million total reads per sample. After sorted cells were lysed in RLT buffer, RNA was extracted with DNase-treated RNeasy Micro or Mini kits, with the choice depending on cell number. Each cell subset was processed separately to prevent cross-contamination, with patient and healthy donor samples processed together. Using the immunoSEQ multiplex PCR, TCRB sequences were amplified from cDNA into 87-bp fragments spanning the CDR3 region. Sequencing of the amplicons was performed on the Illumina HiSeq platform. The original pipeline was this. Synthetic template baselines were used to correct PCR bias computationally, reads within Hamming distance 2 were collapsed, and singletons that could not be merged were discarded. Reads were aligned against IMGT so that V, D and J genes, CDR3 length and insertions or deletions at six rearrangement sites could be assigned. Clonotype counts were normalized to sorted cell number within each subset before computing true diversity and Gini coefficients with the tcR R package. The overlap coefficient, calculated on TCRB nucleotide sequences, was used to measure repertoire sharing. Imported from immuneACCESS, the table was reduced by TCRdb to in-frame sequences with V and J called. These copies leave out some clones; in studies compared against another copy, an unresolved V gene accounts for under half, and the cause of the remainder is not known. V and J calls and clone size are as listed in that table; D and trimming were resolved from the DNA. The sample yields tens of thousands of clones; over 50% were counted once. The ten largest clones take up around 1.7% of the sample.

The data originate from a study of beta chain features in type 1 diabetes (dated by TCRdb to between 2018 and 2020). Describing the broader study: Mean age, gender distribution, total cell number and subset yield did not differ between patients and healthy donors. Naive and central memory subsets were obtained from all 30 or so donors, but regulatory and stem cell-like memory subsets were isolated from only 8 patients and roughly eight healthy donors. In the study, TCRB repertoires of sorted circulating CD4+ T cell subsets from recently diagnosed type 1 diabetes patients were compared with those of matched healthy donors. A total of over 90,000,000 sorted cells were examined across all samples, and a strong correlation was observed between cell number per subset and RNA yield.

A single peripheral blood draw of approximately 120 mL on average was collected from each donor into heparinised tubes. Using a panel that included CD45RO, CCR7, CD25, CD127, CD95 and CD27, naive, central memory, regulatory and stem cell-like memory CD4+ T cells were sorted on a BD FACSAria II. Every sorted population had a purity above 95%. PBMCs were separated immediately by Lymphoprep density gradient centrifugation and were stained directly, without being cultured. Samples were stained and sorted in pairs, with one healthy donor and one patient per experiment, so that batch effects were minimized. The paper as a whole reports these results and caveats: At VDJ recombination sites, type 1 diabetes patients had fewer insertions and more deleted nucleotides, which implies abnormalities in thymic rearrangement. PCR may preferentially amplify shorter templates, but because patient and control samples were amplified and corrected together, any resulting skew would affect both groups equally. Sequencing cDNA rather than genomic DNA could over-represent highly expressing activated cells, although activation and CD3 levels did not differ between groups. Naive, central memory and regulatory TCRB repertoires appeared more similar among patients than among healthy donors. Because small numbers of individuals were included in the HLA sub-analyses, any influence of HLA type on TCRB rearrangement was left unresolved. In all four CD4+ subsets, TCRB CDR3 length was moderately but significantly shorter in type 1 diabetes patients.

The clonotype was recovered from a young man with type 1 diabetes. Some clones in this sample may be carry-over from other donors' samples. The chain is assembled from TRBV7-2 and TRBJ2-2, with TRBD1 as a weak D call on 6 bases. Sequences were obtained from Tregs from blood. The sample's cell subset or site, from its label and the paper: regulatory CD4+ T cells. The bases are TGTGCCAGCAGCCCTCGGACAGCCGGGGAGCTGTTTTTT. This yields the protein CASSPRTAGELFF.